This passage covers 25 T cell receptor beta chains from one sample sequenced in a study of cytomegalovirus exposure and HLA in healthy donors. With 60 Vbeta and 13 Jbeta primers, the PCR was carried out. Sequenced by immunoSEQ multiplex PCR; TCRdb stores in-frame clones only, minus some. This table has more than 100,000 clones, around three quarters appearing once. The sequencing sample was made of PBMCs. The receptor source for this set is a human donor in good health.

A few counts support this clone. The chain is built from TRBV19 and TRBJ2-7; 8 nucleotides agree with TRBD2. This CDR3 is 15 amino acids long. Germline CDR1 LNHDA, CDR2 SQIVND (reference sequence). V gave up 4 bases and J gave up 2 bases; unmatched junction bases: 7. The CDR3 DNA sequence: TGTGCCAGTAGTAAGTCACTAGCGGCAACCTACGAGCAGTACTTC. Its protein is CASSKSLAATYEQYF.

CDR3 coding DNA: TGTGCCAGCAGCGTGTGGACTAGCGGTCCCTACGAGCAGTACTTC. Translated, it gives CASSVWTSGPYEQYF. V usage is TRBV7-3 and J usage is TRBJ2-7, with 10 bases identical to TRBD2. Germline CDR1 and CDR2: SGHTA and FQGTGA. This CDR3 spans 15 amino acids. Trimming cost V 5 bases and J 2 bases; bases outside gene matches: 6.

The rearrangement links TRBV2 to TRBJ2-5, with 8 bases fitting TRBD2. After removal of 7 bases from V and 0 bases from J, the junction contained 10 bases not matched to a gene. The CDR3 extends over 16 amino acids. Germline values: CDR1 SNHLY, CDR2 FYNNEI. CDR3 amino acids: CASTPVGAGDQETQYF. The DNA for the CDR3 is TGTGCCAGCACCCCGGTCGGAGCGGGGGACCAAGAGACCCAGTACTTC. The variable domain in full, completed from reference TRBV2 and TRBJ2-5, reads EPEVTQTPSHQVTQMGQEVILRCVPISNHLYFYWYRQILGQKVEFLVSFYNNEISEKSEIFDDQFSVERPDGSNFTLKIRSTKLEDSAMYFCASTPVGAGDQETQYFGPGTRLLVL.

The J gene is TRBJ2-7, the V gene TRBV5-1; tentatively, D is TRBD1 (5 bases). Germline-derived CDR1 and CDR2 are SGHRS and YFSETQ. The V end was cut by 3 bases, the J end by 9 bases, with 22 bases between. The CDR3 covers 15 residues. In DNA form, the CDR3 reads TGCGCCAGCAGCTCCTTACAGCAGGGTCAGTCAGGGCAGTACTTC. It yields the protein CASSSLQQGQSGQYF.

The chain employs TRBV4-1 and TRBJ2-7; 8 bases agree with TRBD1. The CDR3 runs 16 residues. Germline lookup yields CDR1 MGHRA and CDR2 YSYEKL. V lost 1 base, J lost 2 bases, and 7 bases stayed unmatched. CDR3 amino acids: CASSQGAQGATYEQYF. CDR3 DNA sequence: TGCGCCAGCAGCCAAGGCGCGCAGGGGGCAACCTACGAGCAGTACTTC.

This rearrangement joins TRBV11-3 to TRBJ2-7, with 7 bases lining up with TRBD2. Trimming removed 5 bases from V and 2 bases from J; junction bases left unmatched: 12. The CDR3 spans 16 residues. The germline CDR1 and CDR2 sequences are SGHNT and YENEEA. The CDR3 protein is CASSPALGRATYEQYF. CDR3 in DNA: TGTGCCAGCAGCCCCGCCTTGGGGAGGGCGACCTACGAGCAGTACTTC.

This clone has only a few counts. The chain is built from TRBV2 and TRBJ1-6, with 7 bases fitting TRBD1. CDR3 length: 14 residues. Unmatched junction bases numbered 4, after V lost 1 base and J lost 10 bases. Germline V lookup: CDR1 SNHLY, CDR2 FYNNEI. The CDR3 DNA is TGTGCCAGCAGTGAAGAACAGGGGATCTCACCCCTCCACTTT. Amino acid sequence: CASSEEQGISPLHF.

The chain employs TRBV18 and TRBJ1-2; D might be TRBD1 (5 bases). The CDR3 runs to 15 residues. Between the trimmed V and J ends, which lost 0 bases and 7 bases, there was a span of 15 bases. CDR1 and CDR2 (germline): KGHSH, LQKENI. CDR3 in DNA: TGTGCCAGCTCACCACCGATCATAGGGGTGGGTGGCTACACCTTC. Its translation: CASSPPIIGVGGYTF.

The rearrangement uses TRBV2 and TRBJ1-5, with D uncertain. This CDR3 is 14 amino acids long. Germline V gene sequence: CDR1 SNHLY, CDR2 FYNNEI. Trimming left V 2 bases short and J 0 bases short, with 5 bases between. The CDR3 loop is CASSEMASNQPQHF. The CDR3 bases are TGTGCCAGCAGTGAAATGGCTAGCAATCAGCCCCAGCATTTT.

The V call is TRBV7-9, the J call TRBJ1-2, with D perhaps TRBD1 (6 bases). Trimming left V 1 base short and J 6 bases short, with 12 bases between. Germline V gene lookup returns CDR1 SEHNR and CDR2 FQNEAQ (reference sequence). The CDR3 has 14 residues. The CDR3 loop reads CASSLEQGVDGYTF. CDR3 sequence (DNA): TGTGCCAGCAGCTTAGAACAGGGAGTTGATGGCTACACCTTC.

This chain links TRBV6-6 with TRBJ2-5; D is possibly TRBD2 (6 bases). The CDR3 contains 15 residues. Trimming pared 5 bases from V and 2 bases from J, leaving 15 bases between. CDR1 MNHNY and CDR2 SVGAGI come from the germline V gene (reference sequence). CDR3 sequence (DNA): TGTGCCAGCAGTCCCCAGGGCGGGGTACAAGAGACCCAGTACTTC. Residues: CASSPQGGVQETQYF.

This clone has just a few counts. V gene TRBV9 combines with J gene TRBJ2-3; 9 nucleotides align to TRBD2. V was pared by 6 bases and J by 2 bases, with 10 bases of the junction left unmatched. The germline CDR1 and CDR2 sequences are SGDLS and YYNGEE. The CDR3 extends over 16 amino acids. CDR3 amino acids: CASNVGRGRDTDTQYF. The CDR3, as DNA: TGTGCCAGCAATGTGGGACGCGGGAGGGACACAGATACGCAGTATTTT.

V gene TRBV27 combines with J gene TRBJ1-5; possibly TRBD1 for D (6 bases). This CDR3 is 14 amino acids long. Germline loops: CDR1 MNHEY, CDR2 SMNVEV (reference sequence). V was trimmed by 5 bases and J by 7 bases, leaving 15 bases between them. CDR3 DNA sequence: TGTGCCAGCAGTACTTGGGGGGGCGCCCAGCCCCAGCATTTT. It encodes CASSTWGGAQPQHF.

This clone was recorded only once. The CDR3: CASSLPGQDRYGYTF. CDR3 in DNA: TGTGCCAGCAGCTTACCGGGACAGGATCGCTATGGCTACACCTTC. This sequence joins TRBV7-2 and TRBJ1-2; 8 nucleotides align to TRBD1. CDR3 length: 15 amino acids. Germline loops: CDR1 SGHTA, CDR2 FQGNSA. The J segment lost 4 bases and the V segment lost 2 bases, leaving 6 bases of the junction unmatched.

This clone was seen a few times. The same CDR3 is also encoded by other DNA sequences in this sample. The chain employs TRBV28 and TRBJ2-7; no reliable D call. This CDR3 is built from 15 residues. V gave up 10 bases and J gave up 0 bases, with 19 bases separating them. Germline CDR1 is MDHEN and CDR2 is SYDVKM. CDR3 nucleotides: TGTGCCACTTCGCCGGCAGCGCCGAGCTCCTACGAGCAGTACTTC. It yields the protein CATSPAAPSSYEQYF.

J is TRBJ2-7 and V is TRBV7-6; 9 nucleotides agree with TRBD2. J gave up 5 bases and V 1 base, and 3 bases lay outside the gene matches. Germline CDR1 SGHVS, CDR2 FNYEAQ. This CDR3 is built from 14 residues. In DNA form, the CDR3 reads TGTGCCAGCAGCTTAGTTAGCGGGAGAGACGAGCAGTACTTC. It yields the protein CASSLVSGRDEQYF.

V is TRBV5-1 and J is TRBJ2-1; 12 bases match TRBD2. The germline CDR1 and CDR2 sequences are SGHRS and YFSETQ. The CDR3 totals 15 residues. V was pared by 4 bases and J by 7 bases, with 6 bases of the junction left unmatched. CDR3 region: CASSPRLAGANEQFF. The DNA for the CDR3 is TGCGCCAGCAGCCCCCGACTAGCGGGAGCAAATGAGCAGTTCTTC.

The chain recombines TRBV6-1 with TRBJ1-1; possible D gene TRBD1, 6 bases. CDR3 size: 14 residues. Germline V gene lookup returns CDR1 MNHNS and CDR2 SASEGT. V lost 3 bases to trimming and J lost 8 bases, with 16 bases between them. Written as DNA, the CDR3 is TGTGCCAGCAGTGATCCTTACCAACAGGGCGAAGCTTTCTTT. It codes for CASSDPYQQGEAFF.

The CDR3 protein is CASREGAIKYGYTF. Here the CDR3 DNA reads TGTGCCAGCAGAGAGGGGGCAATCAAATATGGCTACACCTTC. The chain recombines TRBV2 with TRBJ1-2; 7 bases are shared with TRBD1. CDR3 size: 14 residues. After removal of 6 bases from V and 5 bases from J, the junction contained 9 bases not matched to a gene. Germline V gene sequence: CDR1 SNHLY, CDR2 FYNNEI. Complete variable domain (other parts from reference TRBV2 and TRBJ1-2): EPEVTQTPSHQVTQMGQEVILRCVPISNHLYFYWYRQILGQKVEFLVSFYNNEISEKSEIFDDQFSVERPDGSNFTLKIRSTKLEDSAMYFCASREGAIKYGYTFGSGTRLTVV.

In DNA form, the CDR3 reads TGCGCCAGCAGCTCGGGACAGGGGTACGAGCAGTACTTC. Amino acid sequence: CASSSGQGYEQYF. This chain uses TRBV5-1 with TRBJ2-7; 10 bases agree with TRBD1. With 3 bases clipped from V and 4 bases from J, the junction kept 1 base outside the gene matches. The CDR3 totals 13 residues. Germline lookup yields CDR1 SGHRS and CDR2 YFSETQ.

The J gene is TRBJ2-7, the V gene TRBV28, with D possibly matching TRBD2 (6 bases). CDR1 is MDHEN and CDR2 is SYDVKM in the germline V gene. Trimming left V 5 bases short and J 3 bases short, with 17 bases between. The CDR3 is 15 amino acids. The CDR3 region has the DNA TGTGCCAGCAGTACTACCGGGACTGCGAACTACGAGCAGTACTTC. Protein product: CASSTTGTANYEQYF. The variable domain in full, with the rest retrieved from reference TRBV28 and TRBJ2-7, is DVKVTQSSRYLVKRTGEKVFLECVQDMDHENMFWYRQDPGLGLRLIYFSYDVKMKEKGDIPEGYSVSREKKERFSLILESASTNQTSMYLCASSTTGTANYEQYFGPGTRLTVT.

V gene TRBV9 combines with J gene TRBJ1-2; no firm D call. CDR1 SGDLS and CDR2 YYNGEE come from the germline V gene. Trimming took off 3 bases at V and 3 bases at J, with 6 bases between the two ends. There are 12 residues in the CDR3. CDR3 sequence: CASSEADYGYTF. The CDR3 coding sequence is TGTGCCAGCAGCGAGGCGGACTATGGCTACACCTTC.

This chain links TRBV5-8 with TRBJ2-1; tentative D call: TRBD2 (5 bases). The CDR3 runs 14 residues. CDR1 and CDR2 (germline): SGHTS, YDEGEE. Trimming removed 0 bases from V and 6 bases from J, with 10 bases in between. Here the CDR3 DNA reads TGTGCCAGCAGCTTGGGGGCGCGGGCCAATGAGCAGTTCTTC. It encodes CASSLGARANEQFF.

The chain carries TRBV19 and TRBJ2-5, with D perhaps matching TRBD1 (6 bases). The CDR3 loop spans 17 amino acids. The V gene lost 5 bases and the J gene lost 3 bases, with 22 bases spanning the gap. Germline loops: CDR1 LNHDA, CDR2 SQIVND (reference sequence). The CDR3 reads CASSLAPQGNSKETQYF. DNA for the CDR3: TGTGCCAGTAGTTTGGCCCCACAGGGTAATAGTAAAGAGACCCAGTACTTC.

The chain recombines TRBV6-5 with TRBJ2-1; D is perhaps TRBD2 (6 bases). This CDR3 has 15 amino acids. Germline V CDR1 and CDR2: MNHEY, SVGAGI. Trimming stripped 7 bases from V and 7 bases from J, with 20 bases between. DNA of the CDR3: TGTGCCAGCATGTTCGGGACTCTTGGGGGAAATGAGCAGTTCTTC. As protein: CASMFGTLGGNEQFF.